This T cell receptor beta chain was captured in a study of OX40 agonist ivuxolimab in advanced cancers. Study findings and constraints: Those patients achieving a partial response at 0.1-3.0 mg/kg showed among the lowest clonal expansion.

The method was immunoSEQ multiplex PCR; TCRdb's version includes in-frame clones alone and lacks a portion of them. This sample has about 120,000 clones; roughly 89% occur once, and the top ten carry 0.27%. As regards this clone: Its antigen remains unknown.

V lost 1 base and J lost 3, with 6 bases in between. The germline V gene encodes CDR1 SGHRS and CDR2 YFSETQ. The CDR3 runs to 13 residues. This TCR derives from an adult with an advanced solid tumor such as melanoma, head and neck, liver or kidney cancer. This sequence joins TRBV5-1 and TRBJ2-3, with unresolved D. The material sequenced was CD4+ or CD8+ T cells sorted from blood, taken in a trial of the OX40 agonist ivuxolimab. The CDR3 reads CASSLTETDTQYF. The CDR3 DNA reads TGCGCCAGCAGCTTGACGGAAACAGATACGCAGTATTTT.